In this sample, the clone carrying this T cell receptor (beta chain) turned up many times. Its specificity is unknown. Participants, patients aged 18 to 65, had newly diagnosed hyperthyroidism with a duration under 2 months. Based on clinical symptoms, serum thyroxine and TRAb, thyroid ultrasound and orbital computed tomography, diagnoses were reached. The data were obtained in a study of T cells in Graves' hyperthyroidism and ophthalmopathy. RNA transcripts gave rise to amplified TCR beta CDR3 regions. The TCR CDR3 was amplified in a first-round RT-PCR using the HTBI primer set. MiXCR was run by TCRdb on the multiplex PCR reads, yielding one entry per CDR3 protein. The sample has approximately 640,000 distinct CDR3 sequences, approximately 15% seen once. After removal of 4 bases from V and 5 bases from J, the junction contained 9 bases not matched to a gene. The V gene's germline CDR1 is MNHNS and CDR2 SASEGT. This CDR3 comprises 16 residues.

Overall study findings and caveats: Blood also held most thyroid clonotypes expanded beyond 0.001.

This receptor was taken from a man aged 45-65 years with Graves' hyperthyroidism. The source material was blood. The rearrangement uses TRBV6-1 and TRBJ2-1; 9 bases line up with TRBD2. Here the CDR3 DNA reads TGTGCCAGCAGTGGGGGCGGGAGGGCTGCGCACAATGAGCAGTTCTTC. Residues: CASSGGGRAAHNEQFF.